Sequencing of this T cell receptor beta chain was carried out in a study of T cell responses to AZD1222 COVID-19 vaccine. Whole-study results and caveats: With dominance at 160-218 and 743-854, vaccine-associated CD4 TCRs spanned spike. There were mostly white British donors and more females than males, and clonal diversity was possibly underestimated. Just 5 to 7 people given AZD1222 tested seropositive at baseline. Once two AZD1222 doses were given, Spike-specific TCR breadth and depth went up.

The length of the CDR3 is 16 residues. From germline, CDR1 is SGHKS and CDR2 YYEKEE (reference sequence). V gave up 1 base and J gave up 3 bases, with 13 bases separating them. Remarks on this clone: Its antigen is as yet unknown.

Method: immunoSEQ multiplex PCR; TCRdb's copy keeps in-frame clones and lacks some. The repertoire consists of about 130,000 clones, with around 89% occurring once and the leading ten covering approximately 4.2%. The gene calls are TRBV5-5 and TRBJ2-2; tentatively, D is TRBD1 or TRBD2 (5 bases each). The sequences come from peripheral blood, collected on day 0 of AZD1222 vaccination. The origin of this receptor is an adult in good health. The CDR3 region has the DNA TGTGCCAGCAGCTTGAATTGGGGGACGGACACCGGGGAGCTGTTTTTT. It yields the protein CASSLNWGTDTGELFF.